The 32 T cell receptor beta chains listed next were all sequenced from one sample in a study of T cell responses to AZD1222 COVID-19 vaccine. Assay: immunoSEQ multiplex PCR; the TCRdb copy retains only in-frame clones and omits some. The data show about 140,000 clones, 89% seen once. The sample consisted of peripheral blood, taken 28 days after the second AZD1222 dose. The receptors originated from an adult who received the AZD1222 COVID-19 vaccine.

The J gene is TRBJ1-1, the V gene TRBV27; D ambiguous. Germline lookup yields CDR1 MNHEY and CDR2 SMNVEV (reference sequence). Trimming left V 5 bases short and J 1 base short, with 8 bases between. The CDR3 length is 13 residues. CDR3 sequence: CASSISSNTEAFF. DNA for the CDR3: TGTGCCAGCAGTATCAGCTCGAACACTGAAGCTTTCTTT.

This clone was counted once. The CDR3 loop reads CASSPPQGNTEAFF. The CDR3 coding sequence is TGTGCCAGCTCACCACCTCAGGGGAACACTGAAGCTTTCTTT. The chain couples TRBV18 to TRBJ1-1; a weak D match, TRBD1 (5 bases). V lost 0 bases to trimming and J lost 1 base, with 6 bases between them. The CDR3 extends over 14 amino acids. CDR1 is KGHSH, CDR2 LQKENI, per germline.

Here the CDR3 DNA reads TGCGCCAGCAGCCAAGCCTGGGACCTAGGGAATTCACCCCTCCACTTT. It codes for CASSQAWDLGNSPLHF. The chain joins TRBV4-3 to TRBJ1-6, with D possibly TRBD1 on 5 matching bases. With 1 base removed from V and 7 bases from J, the gap between germline ends came to 14 bases. The CDR3 consists of 16 residues. Germline CDR1 is LGHNA and CDR2 is YSLEER.

The V gene is TRBV12-3 or TRBV12-4, the J gene TRBJ2-3; D remains ambiguous. V was trimmed by 6 bases and J by 3 bases, leaving 10 bases between them. The CDR3 has 13 residues. CDR3 in DNA: TGTGCCAGCAGCGCACTGGGTACAGATACGCAGTATTTT. Translation: CASSALGTDTQYF.

This rearrangement joins TRBV30 to TRBJ2-2, with D perhaps TRBD1 or TRBD2 (5 bases each). Germline V lookup: CDR1 GTSNPN, CDR2 SVGIG (reference sequence). The CDR3 totals 12 residues. Trimming took 8 bases from V and 1 from J, leaving 8 bases between them. The CDR3 loop is CARGQNTGELFF. CDR3 nucleotide sequence: TGTGCCCGGGGCCAGAACACCGGGGAGCTGTTTTTT.

V usage is TRBV30 and J usage is TRBJ2-1; D gene ambiguous. CDR1 GTSNPN and CDR2 SVGIG come from the germline V gene (reference sequence). Trimming removed 5 bases at V and 2 bases at J, with 4 bases between. The CDR3 runs to 11 residues. The CDR3 protein is CAWGAYNEQFF. CDR3 coding DNA: TGTGCCTGGGGGGCCTACAATGAGCAGTTCTTC.

The V gene is TRBV29-1, the J gene TRBJ2-3; D gene ambiguous. Germline assignment: CDR1 SQVTM and CDR2 ANQGSEA. V lost 6 bases and J 0 bases, leaving 10 bases between the germline ends. CDR3 length equals 13 residues. The CDR3 here is CSVTPLSTDTQYF. Here the CDR3 DNA reads TGCAGCGTGACCCCTTTAAGCACAGATACGCAGTATTTT.

The chain couples TRBV30 to TRBJ2-7, with a tentative D call TRBD2 (6 bases). Germline V gene lookup returns CDR1 GTSNPN and CDR2 SVGIG (reference sequence). The V and J ends lost 1 base and 4 bases respectively, with 14 bases between them. The CDR3 is 14 amino acids. CDR3 sequence: CAWSDPGSAYEQYF. DNA of the CDR3: TGTGCCTGGAGTGACCCCGGGAGCGCTTACGAGCAGTACTTC.

The chain links TRBV30 to TRBJ2-7; 7 nucleotides line up with TRBD1. Germline assignment: CDR1 GTSNPN and CDR2 SVGIG (reference sequence). Unmatched junction bases numbered 2, after V lost 1 base and J lost 2 bases. The CDR3 extends over 13 amino acids. The DNA of the CDR3 is TGTGCCTGGAGTGCCGGACAGGCCTACGAGCAGTACTTC. Protein product: CAWSAGQAYEQYF.

The rearrangement joins TRBV5-1 to TRBJ1-4; D remains ambiguous. The V end was cut by 2 bases, the J end by 11 bases, with 16 bases between. Germline CDR1 SGHRS, CDR2 YFSETQ. This CDR3 region has 14 residues. CDR3 amino acids: CASSFPRADSKLFF. CDR3 DNA: TGCGCCAGCAGCTTCCCGCGGGCAGATTCCAAACTGTTTTTT.

The V and J genes are TRBV19 and TRBJ1-5; 9 bases fit TRBD1. V trimming: 3 bases; J trimming: 4 bases; junction bases outside the gene matches: 7. The CDR3 spans 16 residues. Germline V CDR1 and CDR2: LNHDA, SQIVND (reference sequence). The CDR3 coding sequence is TGTGCCAGTAGTATCTTGGGGGGACAGGGTAATCAGCCCCAGCATTTT. As protein: CASSILGGQGNQPQHF.

V is TRBV29-1 and J is TRBJ2-2, with 9 bases that match TRBD2. The CDR3 runs to 12 residues. Germline V lookup: CDR1 SQVTM, CDR2 ANQGSEA. CDR3 region: CVGLAWTGELFF. The CDR3 region has the DNA TGCGTCGGACTAGCGTGGACCGGGGAGCTGTTTTTT.

This rearrangement joins TRBV5-6 to TRBJ1-2; D possibly corresponds to TRBD1 (5 bases). The V end lost 2 bases, the J end lost 6 bases, and 14 bases lay between the germline ends. The CDR3 consists of 14 residues. Per germline, CDR1 SGHDT and CDR2 YYEEEE. The CDR3 bases are TGTGCCAGCAGCTTCGGGCAGGGACTCAATGGCTACACCTTC. Its protein product is CASSFGQGLNGYTF.

V gene TRBV27 combines with J gene TRBJ2-7; 10 nucleotides match TRBD2. CDR1 and CDR2 (germline): MNHEY, SMNVEV (reference sequence). This CDR3 has 14 residues. With 3 bases clipped from V and 5 bases from J, the junction kept 4 bases outside the gene matches. The CDR3: CASSLSLAGNEQYF. CDR3 in DNA: TGTGCCAGCAGTTTGTCACTAGCGGGAAACGAGCAGTACTTC.

V and J are TRBV30 and TRBJ1-4, with D possibly TRBD1 on 6 matching bases. CDR1 and CDR2 (germline): GTSNPN, SVGIG (reference sequence). The CDR3 is 15 residues long. The V gene lost 1 base and the J gene lost 8 bases, with 17 bases spanning the gap. Written as DNA, the CDR3 is TGTGCCTGGAGTGGGGGGGGCACAGTGGGCGAAAAACTGTTTTTT. It specifies CAWSGGGTVGEKLFF.

The chain combines TRBV19 with TRBJ2-5; TRBD2 matches at 14 bases. Germline V lookup: CDR1 LNHDA, CDR2 SQIVND (reference sequence). The CDR3 contains 18 residues. V shed 5 bases and J 5 bases; nucleotides not matched to a gene: 13. CDR3 residues: CASSSPTSGRGLGETQYF. In DNA, the CDR3 is TGTGCCAGTAGTTCCCCGACTAGCGGGAGGGGACTTGGGGAGACCCAGTACTTC.

This clone was counted between two and nine times. CDR3 nucleotides: TGTGCCAGCTCACCACCCACGGGGGGGCATACTGAAGCTTTCTTT. This codes for CASSPPTGGHTEAFF. This chain uses TRBV18 with TRBJ1-1; D possibly corresponds to TRBD1 (6 bases). The V gene lost 0 bases and the J gene lost 5 bases, with 13 bases spanning the gap. The CDR3 totals 15 residues. Germline V gives CDR1 KGHSH, CDR2 LQKENI.

The rearrangement uses TRBV11-2 and TRBJ1-1; 8 positions agree with TRBD1. J was trimmed by 5 bases and V by 0 bases; bases with no gene match: 5. The CDR3 has 15 amino acids. CDR1 is SGHAT and CDR2 is FQNNGV in the germline V gene. This CDR3 reads CASSLEGTGSTEAFF. The CDR3 region has the DNA TGTGCCAGCAGCTTAGAAGGGACAGGTAGTACTGAAGCTTTCTTT.

The chain is built from TRBV7-3 and TRBJ2-3, with TRBD1 matching 7 bases. Losses at the gene ends were 6 bases for V and 0 bases for J; bases not matched to a gene: 6. Germline CDR1 SGHTA, CDR2 FQGTGA. The length of the CDR3 is 15 residues. The CDR3 is CASSRDRTSTDTQYF. CDR3 DNA sequence: TGTGCCAGCAGTCGGGACAGAACTAGCACAGATACGCAGTATTTT.

The rearrangement links TRBV6-4 to TRBJ1-1; 7 bases are shared with TRBD1. CDR3 size: 13 residues. Germline values: CDR1 MRHNA, CDR2 SNTAGT. V dropped 6 bases and J dropped 7; count of bases not matched to a gene: 8. The CDR3 DNA reads TGTGCCAGCAGCTCATCAGGGGGAAATGAAGCTTTCTTT. Translating gives CASSSSGGNEAFF.

This clone came up once. The chain couples TRBV7-9 to TRBJ2-1, with D unresolved. V lost 5 bases and J 4 bases, leaving 15 bases between the germline ends. Germline CDR1 reads SEHNR; CDR2 reads FQNEAQ (reference sequence). There are 15 residues in the CDR3. CDR3 in amino acids: CASSADLNSYNEQFF. CDR3 in DNA: TGTGCCAGCAGCGCAGACCTGAACAGTTACAATGAGCAGTTCTTC.

V and J are TRBV6-2 or TRBV6-3 and TRBJ1-5; no firm D call. There are 16 residues in the CDR3. Trimming took 2 bases from V and 2 from J, leaving 13 bases between them. Germline V gives CDR1 MNHEY, CDR2 SVGEGT. The chain's CDR3 is CASSYGPAGGNQPQHF. DNA for the CDR3: TGTGCCAGCAGTTACGGGCCGGCAGGAGGCAATCAGCCCCAGCATTTT.

DNA for the CDR3: TGTGCCAGCAGCGAACTCAGGGGGGATCACACTGAAGCTTTCTTT. As protein: CASSELRGDHTEAFF. The chain has TRBV7-9 and TRBJ1-1, with 7 bases aligning to TRBD1. Germline loops: CDR1 SEHNR, CDR2 FQNEAQ (reference sequence). With V trimmed by 5 bases and J by 3 bases, 9 bases remained unmatched. This CDR3 spans 15 amino acids. Variable domain in full (rest from reference TRBV7-9 and TRBJ1-1): DTGVSQNPRHKITKRGQNVTFRCDPISEHNRLYWYRQTLGQGPEFLTYFQNEAQLEKSRLLSDRFSAERPKGSFSTLEIQRTEQGDSAMYLCASSELRGDHTEAFFGQGTRLTVV.

This clone was seen only once. This chain links TRBV6-5 with TRBJ1-1; 8 nucleotides agree with TRBD1. Germline V gene sequence: CDR1 MNHEY, CDR2 SVGAGI. The CDR3 is 14 amino acids. V gave up 2 bases and J gave up 1 base; unmatched junction bases: 0. Here the CDR3 DNA reads TGTGCCAGCAGTTACGACAGGGGGAACACTGAAGCTTTCTTT. This encodes CASSYDRGNTEAFF.

This rearrangement joins TRBV9 to TRBJ1-2; no clear D gene. Germline V CDR1 and CDR2: SGDLS, YYNGEE. V lost 2 bases, J lost 3 bases, and 14 bases lay in between. CDR3 length: 15 amino acids. The CDR3 spells CASSVGGRLYYGYTF. Written as DNA, the CDR3 is TGTGCCAGCAGCGTCGGTGGCAGACTTTACTATGGCTACACCTTC.

The rearrangement joins TRBV28 to TRBJ1-4, with D maybe TRBD1 (6 bases). V lost 4 bases, J lost 8 bases, and 23 bases lay in between. The CDR3 is 17 amino acids. Germline V CDR1 and CDR2: MDHEN, SYDVKM. The CDR3 nucleotides read TGTGCCAGCAGTTCCGCGGGGGCCTTACGGAGAGGGGAAAAACTGTTTTTT. Its protein is CASSSAGALRRGEKLFF. The full variable domain, completed using reference TRBV28 and TRBJ1-4, is DVKVTQSSRYLVKRTGEKVFLECVQDMDHENMFWYRQDPGLGLRLIYFSYDVKMKEKGDIPEGYSVSREKKERFSLILESASTNQTSMYLCASSSAGALRRGEKLFFGSGTQLSVL.

The rearrangement joins TRBV12-3 or TRBV12-4 to TRBJ2-7; maybe TRBD2 (5 bases). The CDR3 is 13 amino acids. The V end lost 5 bases, the J end lost 2 bases, and 10 bases lay between the germline ends. The CDR3 reads CASSPQLAYEQYF. Here the CDR3 DNA reads TGTGCCAGCAGTCCACAACTAGCCTACGAGCAGTACTTC.

The gene calls are TRBV29-1 and TRBJ2-3, with 7 bases fitting TRBD2. CDR3 length: 14 amino acids. The germline V gene has CDR1 SQVTM and CDR2 ANQGSEA. After removal of 3 bases from V and 4 bases from J, the junction contained 7 bases not matched to a gene. The CDR3 region is CSVDLREHPDTQYF. In DNA, the CDR3 is TGCAGCGTTGATCTGCGGGAGCATCCAGATACGCAGTATTTT.

Comment on this clone: This specimen includes other DNA sequences encoding the same CDR3. This chain uses TRBV18 with TRBJ1-1, with D possibly matching TRBD1 (5 bases). The V and J ends lost 4 bases and 3 bases respectively, with 12 bases between them. The CDR3 consists of 14 residues. CDR1 and CDR2 from the germline V gene are KGHSH and LQKENI. CDR3: CASSLRQGDTEAFF. CDR3 DNA: TGTGCCAGCTCACTGCGCCAGGGAGACACTGAAGCTTTCTTT.

The chain has TRBV5-1 and TRBJ1-4; TRBD1 matches at 9 bases. The V gene end was trimmed by 1 base and the J gene end by 7 bases; junction bases not matched to a gene: 2. Germline CDR1 and CDR2: SGHRS and YFSETQ. The CDR3 totals 14 residues. CDR3 coding DNA: TGCGCCAGCAGCTTGATGGGACAGGGTGAAAAACTGTTTTTT. It codes for CASSLMGQGEKLFF.

This clone was observed a handful of times. The chain employs TRBV7-8 and TRBJ2-2; 10 nucleotides align to TRBD1. Germline lookup yields CDR1 SGHVS and CDR2 FQNEAQ. Trimming at V came to 2 bases and at J to 4 bases, leaving 7 bases not matched to a gene. The CDR3 is 17 residues long. The CDR3 nucleotides read TGTGCCAGCAGCTTAAGGCCCCGGGACAGGGGCACCGGGGAGCTGTTTTTT. Its translation: CASSLRPRDRGTGELFF.

The chain is built from TRBV21-1 and TRBJ1-1; the table's TRBD1 call for D was not verified on the DNA. TRBV21-1 is tagged as a pseudogene. CDR3 length: 18 residues. The CDR3 sequence is CASLRMTGPITGNTEAFF. CDR3 sequence (DNA): TGTGCCAGCCTTCGCATGACAGGGCCCATTACCGGGAACACTGAAGCTTTCTTT.